This T cell receptor (beta chain) came from a study of cytomegalovirus exposure and HLA in healthy donors. Germline assignment: CDR1 LGHNA and CDR2 YNFKEQ. The CDR3 consists of 15 residues. Trimming removed 0 bases from V and 2 bases from J, with 8 bases in between. Primers for the PCR totalled 60 Vbeta and 13 Jbeta. Only in-frame clones appear in the TCRdb table, and some are missing; sequencing was by immunoSEQ multiplex PCR. Of 130,000 to 150,000 clones listed, around four fifths are singletons. The sequenced material came from PBMCs. J is TRBJ1-5 and V is TRBV4-2; possibly TRBD1 for D (6 bases). The receptor was derived from a male donor in good health and CMV-seronegative. CDR3 bases: TGTGCCAGCAGCCAAGATCACAGGGGCAATCAGCCCCAGCATTTT. Residues: CASSQDHRGNQPQHF.